The 20 T cell receptor beta chains below come from one sample, sequenced in a study of PD-1 blockade in classical Hodgkin lymphoma. The protocol was immunoSEQ multiplex PCR, while the TCRdb copy is restricted to in-frame clones and leaves out a portion. The repertoire holds over 90,000 clones, with 89% as singletons. All patients relapsed after autologous stem cell transplantation, and brentuximab vedotin exposure varied. The specimen was peripheral blood mononuclear cells (PBMCs), collected before the second cycle of nivolumab. The origin of the receptors is a human donor with classical Hodgkin lymphoma.

V usage is TRBV5-1 and J usage is TRBJ2-7; tentatively, D is TRBD1 or TRBD2 (5 bases each). Trimming took off 4 bases at V and 2 bases at J, with 13 bases between the two ends. The germline CDR1 and CDR2 sequences are SGHRS and YFSETQ. The CDR3 runs to 14 residues. For the CDR3, the DNA is TGCGCCAGCAGCCAAGGGGACGGAGCCTACGAGCAGTACTTC. It specifies CASSQGDGAYEQYF.

This chain connects TRBV2 to TRBJ2-1; 14 positions match TRBD2. Germline CDR1 SNHLY, CDR2 FYNNEI. CDR3 length: 17 amino acids. J lost 0 bases, V lost 5 bases, and 3 bases had no gene match. In nucleotides, the CDR3 is TGTGCCAGCAGTCGGACTAGCGGGGGGATCTCCTACAATGAGCAGTTCTTC. Translating gives CASSRTSGGISYNEQFF.

V and J are TRBV13 and TRBJ1-2, with D unclear. This CDR3 comprises 12 residues. Germline V gives CDR1 PRHDT, CDR2 FYEKMQ (reference sequence). Trimming stripped 5 bases from V and 3 bases from J, with 7 bases between. CDR3 sequence (DNA): TGTGCCAGCAGCACCCAGGACTATGGCTACACCTTC. Its translation is CASSTQDYGYTF.

V usage is TRBV27 and J usage is TRBJ1-2, with D possibly being TRBD1 (6 bases). There are 14 residues in the CDR3. V was trimmed by 5 bases and J by 8 bases, leaving 18 bases between them. Germline assignment: CDR1 MNHEY and CDR2 SMNVEV (reference sequence). CDR3 residues: CASSPTLTTGGYTF. CDR3 nucleotides: TGTGCCAGCAGTCCAACTCTCACCACAGGGGGCTACACCTTC.

The V and J genes are TRBV10-3 and TRBJ2-7; the match to TRBD2 covers 9 bases. Germline V gives CDR1 ENHRY, CDR2 SYGVKD. The V and J ends lost 11 bases and 2 bases, in that order; junction bases with no gene match: 7. This CDR3 has 13 residues. The CDR3 protein is CASRTSDTYEQYF. Here the CDR3 DNA reads TGTGCCTCCAGGACTAGCGACACCTACGAGCAGTACTTC.

The chain has TRBV28 and TRBJ1-1, with D uncertain. This CDR3 has 11 amino acids. V lost 6 bases and J lost 5, with 7 bases in between. From germline, CDR1 is MDHEN and CDR2 SYDVKM. The CDR3 reads CASRRQTEAFF. CDR3 coding DNA: TGTGCCAGCAGGAGACAAACTGAAGCTTTCTTT.

The chain joins TRBV6-5 to TRBJ2-7; D might be TRBD1 (6 bases). Between the trimmed V and J ends, which lost 5 bases and 3 bases, there was a span of 11 bases. This CDR3 region has 13 residues. CDR1 is MNHEY and CDR2 is SVGAGI in the germline V gene. CDR3 in DNA: TGTGCCAGCAGTAGAGGGGGATTCTACGAGCAGTACTTC. It yields the protein CASSRGGFYEQYF.

The rearrangement joins TRBV10-2 to TRBJ2-5; TRBD2 matches at 7 bases. The CDR3 totals 16 residues. The trim removed 1 base at V and 1 base at J, leaving 6 bases unmatched. CDR1 is WSHSY and CDR2 is SAAADI in the germline V gene. CDR3 sequence (DNA): TGCGCCAGCAGTGAGTTGGGCGGGAGTCCCCAAGAGACCCAGTACTTC. Its protein is CASSELGGSPQETQYF.

The rearrangement uses TRBV28 and TRBJ2-7; the match to TRBD2 covers 11 bases. From germline, CDR1 is MDHEN and CDR2 SYDVKM. The V segment lost 0 bases and the J segment 6 bases; nucleotides outside the gene matches: 10. The CDR3 totals 17 residues. The CDR3 DNA follows: TGTGCCAGCAGTTTATGGGGACTAGCGGAGCTTTTTGTCGAGCAGTACTTC. It specifies CASSLWGLAELFVEQYF.

This clone came up once. The chain carries TRBV19 and TRBJ2-2, with D perhaps matching TRBD1 or TRBD2 (6 bases each). Trimming took 5 bases from V and 2 from J, leaving 12 bases between them. The V gene's germline CDR1 is LNHDA and CDR2 SQIVND (reference sequence). The CDR3 length is 15 residues. The CDR3 loop is CASSAGTTNTGELFF. CDR3 coding DNA: TGTGCCAGTAGTGCGGGGACAACCAACACCGGGGAGCTGTTTTTT.

The chain links TRBV18 to TRBJ2-4, with D perhaps matching TRBD1 (5 bases). This CDR3 comprises 14 residues. Trimming stripped 1 base from V and 6 bases from J, with 10 bases between. Germline CDR1 KGHSH, CDR2 LQKENI. Written as DNA, the CDR3 is TGTGCCAGCTCACCACAAACAGACAGAAACATTCAGTACTTC. This translates into CASSPQTDRNIQYF.

This chain uses TRBV9 with TRBJ2-3, with D perhaps matching TRBD1 or TRBD2 (5 bases each). Germline values: CDR1 SGDLS, CDR2 YYNGEE. Trimming stripped 2 bases from V and 0 bases from J, with 10 bases between. The CDR3 sequence is 15 residues long. Here the CDR3 DNA reads TGTGCCAGCAGCGTTGGGACGGTGAGCACAGATACGCAGTATTTT. Translated: CASSVGTVSTDTQYF.

In its sample, this clone was seen once. The CDR3 protein is CASSFFISNQPQHF. The CDR3 nucleotides are TGTGCCAGCAGTTTCTTCATAAGCAATCAGCCCCAGCATTTT. V usage is TRBV28 and J usage is TRBJ1-5; D is unresolved. In germline, CDR1 is MDHEN, CDR2 SYDVKM. V lost 3 bases to trimming and J lost 1 base, with 7 bases between them. CDR3 size: 14 residues.

This chain uses TRBV28 with TRBJ1-2; D gene uncertain. V lost 3 bases to trimming and J lost 5 bases, with 31 bases between them. This CDR3 spans 20 amino acids. Germline assignment: CDR1 MDHEN and CDR2 SYDVKM. In nucleotides, the CDR3 is TGTGCCAGCAGTTTCCCTCGAAAAGGTGCCATCCCCCCACAACGGTATGGCTACACCTTC. Translation gives CASSFPRKGAIPPQRYGYTF.

The J gene is TRBJ2-5, the V gene TRBV9, with D uncertain. Trimming removed 4 bases at V and 1 base at J, with 14 bases between. CDR1 and CDR2 from the germline V gene are SGDLS and YYNGEE. The CDR3 contains 15 residues. The CDR3 reads CASSPWAGLQETQYF. The CDR3 bases are TGTGCCAGCAGCCCCTGGGCCGGTCTCCAAGAGACCCAGTACTTC.

The CDR3 region is CAWRLAGGPNEQFF. The CDR3 DNA follows: TGTGCCTGGAGACTAGCGGGAGGGCCCAATGAGCAGTTCTTC. V is TRBV30 and J is TRBJ2-1; 13 positions agree with TRBD2. The ends lost 3 bases at V and 6 bases at J; junction bases unmatched: 2. The CDR3 has 14 amino acids. Germline lookup yields CDR1 GTSNPN and CDR2 SVGIG (reference sequence).

The chain recombines TRBV5-1 with TRBJ2-2; no clear D. V dropped 1 base and J dropped 5 bases, with 12 bases sitting between them. This CDR3 region has 15 residues. Germline lookup yields CDR1 SGHRS and CDR2 YFSETQ. CDR3 residues: CASSLTHLWTGELFF. In DNA, the CDR3 is TGCGCCAGCAGCTTGACCCATTTATGGACCGGGGAGCTGTTTTTT.

The chain recombines TRBV7-2 with TRBJ2-7; D is perhaps TRBD2 (6 bases). Germline V gene sequence: CDR1 SGHTA, CDR2 FQGNSA. This CDR3 spans 15 amino acids. Trimming stripped 0 bases from V and 0 bases from J, with 9 bases between. The CDR3 reads CASSLAGGGSYEQYF. CDR3 sequence (DNA): TGTGCCAGCAGCTTAGCGGGGGGAGGCTCCTACGAGCAGTACTTC.

This chain uses TRBV13 with TRBJ2-6; TRBD1 or TRBD2 may be the D gene (6 bases each). The CDR3 is made up of 16 amino acids. Germline assignment: CDR1 PRHDT and CDR2 FYEKMQ (reference sequence). The V end lost 7 bases, the J end lost 0 bases, and 13 bases lay between the germline ends. CDR3 amino acids: CASTKGGHSGANVLTF. The DNA of the CDR3 is TGTGCCAGCACCAAGGGGGGCCACTCTGGGGCCAACGTCCTGACTTTC.

J is TRBJ1-5 and V is TRBV28, with a possible D match to TRBD1 (6 bases). This CDR3 region has 20 residues. Germline assignment: CDR1 MDHEN and CDR2 SYDVKM. V gave up 7 bases and J gave up 0 bases, with 28 bases separating them. CDR3 in DNA: TGTGCCAGCACCGCAGAGTGGGGGACAAGGGGACGCATTAGCAATCAGCCCCAGCATTTT. Translation gives CASTAEWGTRGRISNQPQHF.